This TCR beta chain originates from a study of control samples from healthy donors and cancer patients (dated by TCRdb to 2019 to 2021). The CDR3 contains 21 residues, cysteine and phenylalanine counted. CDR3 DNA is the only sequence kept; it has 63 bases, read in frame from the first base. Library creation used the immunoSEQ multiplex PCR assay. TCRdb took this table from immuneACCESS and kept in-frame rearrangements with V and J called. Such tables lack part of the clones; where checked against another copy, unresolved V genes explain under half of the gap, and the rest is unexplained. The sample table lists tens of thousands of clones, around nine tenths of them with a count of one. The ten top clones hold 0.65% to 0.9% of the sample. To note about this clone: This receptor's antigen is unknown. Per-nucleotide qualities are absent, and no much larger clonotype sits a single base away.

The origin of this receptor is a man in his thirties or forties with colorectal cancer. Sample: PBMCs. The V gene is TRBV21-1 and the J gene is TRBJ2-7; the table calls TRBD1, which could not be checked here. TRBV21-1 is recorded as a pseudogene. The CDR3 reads CASSKPTDRGSCLSGFYEQYF. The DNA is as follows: TGTGCCAGCAGCAAACCTACTGACAGGGGATCCTGTCTGTCCGGCTTCTACGAGCAGTACTTC.